This TCR beta chain was observed in a study of cytomegalovirus exposure and HLA in healthy donors. General study points: In a later analysis, parvovirus B19, influenza, CMV and Epstein-Barr virus appeared linked to several top co-occurrence clusters. About 90% or about 30% of the time was how often most TCR beta V segments were productive, according to an earlier analysis.

A note on this clone: What it binds is not known.

This CDR3 comprises 12 residues. Trimming left V 7 bases short and J 3 bases short, with 6 bases between. Germline assignment: CDR1 ENHRY and CDR2 SYGVKD. In the PCR, 60 Vbeta and 13 Jbeta primers were used. The data were produced by immunoSEQ multiplex PCR, yet TCRdb's version contains in-frame clones alone and is incomplete. The sample lists around 150,000 clones, about 85% occurring once. Sequenced input: PBMCs. The chain uses TRBV10-3 and TRBJ2-2; possible D gene TRBD2, 5 bases. The clonotype was recovered from a man between 18 and 29 years old in good health and CMV-seropositive. The CDR3 loop reads CAITGDTGELFF. CDR3 nucleotides: TGTGCCATCACCGGGGACACCGGGGAGCTGTTTTTT.